Shown below are 15 T cell receptor beta chains from a single sample sequenced in a study of T cells after yellow fever vaccination. Each CDR3 protein is one row after TCRdb ran MiXCR on the 5' RACE reads. This table holds 610,000 or so distinct CDR3 sequences, approximately 13% found once. Sequenced here: PBMCs, sampled on the day of the yellow fever booster vaccination. These receptors all stem from a man aged 30 to 45 who received the YFV17D yellow fever vaccine.

This chain links TRBV11-2 with TRBJ2-7; TRBD1 aligns across 8 bases. The germline gives CDR1 SGHAT, CDR2 FQNNGV. This CDR3 is built from 14 residues. The V and J ends lost 6 bases and 4 bases, in that order; junction bases with no gene match: 8. CDR3 protein: CASSRQGSRYEQYF. The CDR3 DNA sequence: TGTGCCAGCAGTAGACAGGGGTCCCGTTACGAGCAGTACTTC.

This clonotype showed up many times. The J gene is TRBJ2-7, the V gene TRBV11-2; D perhaps matches TRBD2 (6 bases). The CDR3 has 13 residues. Trimming stripped 7 bases from V and 7 bases from J, with 17 bases between. Germline CDR1 reads SGHAT; CDR2 reads FQNNGV. Here the CDR3 reads CASIGTHPGEQYF. In DNA form, the CDR3 reads TGTGCCAGCATCGGGACTCACCCGGGGGAGCAGTACTTC.

The chain uses TRBV5-1 and TRBJ2-2, with 7 nucleotides matching TRBD2. Germline CDR1 is SGHRS and CDR2 is YFSETQ. V dropped 2 bases and J dropped 5; count of bases not matched to a gene: 6. This CDR3 spans 15 amino acids. In nucleotides, the CDR3 is TGCGCCAGCAGCTTCGGCGGGAGAGGGACCGGGGAGCTGTTTTTT. Translating it yields CASSFGGRGTGELFF. Based on the CDR3 plus reference TRBV5-1 and TRBJ2-2, the full variable domain is KAGVTQTPRYLIKTRGQQVTLSCSPISGHRSVSWYQQTPGQGLQFLFEYFSETQRNKGNFPGRFSGRQFSNSRSEMNVSTLELGDSALYLCASSFGGRGTGELFFGEGSRLTVL.

This clonotype turned up a few times. The chain employs TRBV6-5 and TRBJ2-1, with D perhaps TRBD1 (5 bases). CDR3 size: 12 residues. Per germline, CDR1 MNHEY and CDR2 SVGAGI. V lost 7 bases to trimming and J lost 7 bases, with 11 bases between them. CDR3 in amino acids: CASTGRGNEQFF. CDR3 bases: TGTGCCAGCACCGGTAGGGGTAATGAGCAGTTCTTC.

This clonotype was observed a handful of times. CDR3 coding DNA: TGTGCCAGCAGCGTAGTAGATCGCGAGAGGCTGAACTATGGCTACACCTTC. Translated: CASSVVDRERLNYGYTF. The chain recombines TRBV9 with TRBJ1-2; D gene uncertain. This CDR3 contains 17 residues. Germline V gene lookup returns CDR1 SGDLS and CDR2 YYNGEE. V shed 0 bases and J shed 2 bases, with 17 bases lying between them.

The J gene is TRBJ2-2, the V gene TRBV7-6; a weak D match, TRBD1 (8 bases). V was pared by 3 bases and J by 4 bases, with 15 bases between. The CDR3 spans 16 residues. CDR1 is SGHVS, CDR2 FNYEAQ, per germline. As DNA, the CDR3 is TGTGCCAGCAGCTTGGCACAGGGGGGGATCACCGGGGAGCTGTTTTTT. Translation: CASSLAQGGITGELFF.

J is TRBJ1-1 and V is TRBV30; no clear D. Looked up from germline, CDR1 is GTSNPN and CDR2 is SVGIG (reference sequence). Deletions cut 4 bases from V and 5 bases from J, with 11 bases between. CDR3 length: 12 amino acids. In DNA, the CDR3 is TGTGCCTGGACCCGCCTAGAGACTGAAGCTTTCTTT. Translation: CAWTRLETEAFF.

This clonotype was detected a few times. The chain is built from TRBV4-1 and TRBJ2-1, with 15 bases that match TRBD2. J was trimmed by 7 bases and V by 2 bases; bases with no gene match: 3. Germline lookup yields CDR1 MGHRA and CDR2 YSYEKL. The CDR3 is 16 residues long. CDR3 nucleotide sequence: TGCGCCAGCAGCCAATGGACTAGCGGGAGGGGAAATGAGCAGTTCTTC. Translating gives CASSQWTSGRGNEQFF.

This clonotype has more than one count but fewer than ten. The gene calls are TRBV6-5 and TRBJ2-2; D perhaps matches TRBD2 (7 bases). Germline V lookup: CDR1 MNHEY, CDR2 SVGAGI. V lost 3 bases, J lost 12 bases, and 14 bases lay in between. The CDR3 is 13 amino acids. DNA for the CDR3: TGTGCCAGCAGTTATGGGGGGGGCAGGCAGCTGTTTTTT. It encodes CASSYGGGRQLFF.

This clonotype showed up just a few times. The chain has TRBV14 and TRBJ2-7; 7 nucleotides align to TRBD2. Germline V CDR1 and CDR2: SGHDN, FVKESK. Trimming removed 3 bases from V and 8 bases from J; junction bases left unmatched: 10. The CDR3 has 14 amino acids. CDR3 nucleotides: TGTGCCAGCAGCCACGGACTAGGACCTACGCAGCAGTACTTC. The encoded protein is CASSHGLGPTQQYF.

The rearrangement uses TRBV5-6 and TRBJ2-3; no reliable D call. Germline CDR1 SGHDT, CDR2 YYEEEE. V lost 7 bases, J lost 1 base, and 16 bases lay in between. This CDR3 is built from 15 residues. DNA for the CDR3: TGTGCCAGCCTCGGTAGGACCCTTCGCACAGATACGCAGTATTTT. Amino acids: CASLGRTLRTDTQYF.

The chain is built from TRBV5-1 and TRBJ2-1, with a weak D call TRBD1 (6 bases). V lost 0 bases and J lost 8, with 18 bases in between. CDR1 and CDR2 (germline): SGHRS, YFSETQ. The CDR3 consists of 16 residues. CDR3 coding DNA: TGCGCCAGCAGCTTGGGTGTACAGGGTGGGAGCGATGAGCAGTTCTTC. It translates to CASSLGVQGGSDEQFF.

This clonotype was seen only a few times. This sequence joins TRBV3-1 and TRBJ2-2, with 10 bases matching TRBD2. V gave up 2 bases and J gave up 1 base; unmatched junction bases: 13. CDR3 length: 20 amino acids. The germline gives CDR1 LGHDT, CDR2 YNNKEL (reference sequence). In DNA, the CDR3 is TGTGCCAGCAGCCAAATAAGGGGCCGGGGACTAGCGTTGAACACCGGGGAGCTGTTTTTT. Translation: CASSQIRGRGLALNTGELFF.

The gene calls are TRBV19 and TRBJ2-7; D possibly corresponds to TRBD2 (6 bases). There are 14 residues in the CDR3. Trimming removed 7 bases at V and 0 bases at J, with 13 bases between. The germline V gene encodes CDR1 LNHDA and CDR2 SQIVND (reference sequence). The CDR3 coding sequence is TGTGCCAGTAAAGCCGACGGGAGCTCCTACGAGCAGTACTTC. The encoded protein is CASKADGSSYEQYF.

This clonotype has more than one count but fewer than ten. V gene TRBV13 combines with J gene TRBJ2-1; D is unresolved. The CDR3 covers 17 residues. Germline V gene lookup returns CDR1 PRHDT and CDR2 FYEKMQ (reference sequence). With 1 base removed from V and 9 bases from J, the gap between germline ends came to 22 bases. The CDR3 loop reads CASSLAGFRTQWSEQFF. CDR3 in DNA: TGTGCCAGCAGCTTAGCTGGTTTCCGGACCCAGTGGTCTGAGCAGTTCTTC.